Below, 28 T cell receptor beta chains from the same sample are listed, as sequenced in a study of PD-L1 blockade in urothelial cancer. Libraries were prepared by immunoSEQ multiplex PCR; TCRdb keeps only in-frame clonotypes and omits some of them. Of some 35,000 clones listed, around 90% are singletons. The specimen comprised PBMCs, sampled around atezolizumab (anti-PD-L1) treatment. The receptors here all came from a man between 65 and 79 years old with urothelial cancer.

This sequence joins TRBV19 and TRBJ1-2, with TRBD1 as a possible D gene (6 bases). V dropped 0 bases and J dropped 6 bases, with 20 bases sitting between them. In germline, CDR1 is LNHDA, CDR2 SQIVND (reference sequence). The CDR3 has 17 amino acids. Here the CDR3 DNA reads TGTGCCAGTAGTATAGATGTTACCACGGTCAGGGACAATGGCTACACCTTC. Its translation: CASSIDVTTVRDNGYTF.

V is TRBV5-6 and J is TRBJ1-2, with TRBD1 matching over 8 bases. Trimming took 4 bases from V and 6 from J; bases not matched to a gene: 5. CDR3 length: 13 amino acids. Germline CDR1 SGHDT, CDR2 YYEEEE. The chain's CDR3 is CASSLGTGDGYTF. CDR3 coding DNA: TGTGCCAGCAGCCTCGGGACAGGAGATGGCTACACCTTC.

This clone was observed a few times. This chain joins TRBV19 and TRBJ2-7; 10 bases line up with TRBD2. The CDR3 runs to 15 residues. Germline assignment: CDR1 LNHDA and CDR2 SQIVND (reference sequence). Trimming removed 0 bases from V and 3 bases from J; junction bases left unmatched: 2. The CDR3 DNA follows: TGTGCCAGTAGTATAGAGGGGACTAGCGTCTACGAGCAGTACTTC. Amino acids: CASSIEGTSVYEQYF.

The chain joins TRBV6-6 to TRBJ2-2; 11 nucleotides align to TRBD1. The CDR3 contains 15 residues. V lost 7 bases and J lost 4; bases outside the gene matches: 5. Germline CDR1 reads MNHNY; CDR2 reads SVGAGI (reference sequence). The CDR3 reads CASNPGQGGTGELFF. Written as DNA, the CDR3 is TGTGCCAGCAATCCGGGACAGGGGGGCACCGGGGAGCTGTTTTTT.

The V call is TRBV29-1, the J call TRBJ1-2; no reliable D call. CDR3 length: 11 residues. CDR1 is SQVTM and CDR2 is ANQGSEA in the germline V gene. Deletions cut 5 bases from V and 4 bases from J, with 8 bases between. CDR3 in DNA: TGCAGCGTTACGTCGGGCTATGGCTACACCTTC. As protein: CSVTSGYGYTF.

This chain joins TRBV28 and TRBJ2-7; 11 bases fit TRBD2. Per the germline V gene, CDR1 is MDHEN and CDR2 is SYDVKM. V gave up 5 bases and J gave up 4 bases; unmatched junction bases: 7. This CDR3 has 15 amino acids. The DNA of the CDR3 is TGTGCCAGCAGTCGAACTAGCGGGAGTACATACGAGCAGTACTTC. Translating it yields CASSRTSGSTYEQYF.

The CDR3 nucleotides read TGTGCCAGCAGCTTTTCCGGGACAATTGGCCCCGGAAACACCATATATTTT. It yields the protein CASSFSGTIGPGNTIYF. This chain uses TRBV9 with TRBJ1-3; perhaps TRBD1 as D (6 bases). CDR1 and CDR2 from the germline V gene are SGDLS and YYNGEE. The CDR3 totals 17 residues. The V end lost 4 bases, the J end lost 4 bases, and 21 bases lay between the germline ends. Based on the CDR3 plus reference TRBV9 and TRBJ1-3, the full variable domain is DSGVTQTPKHLITATGQRVTLRCSPRSGDLSVYWYQQSLDQGLQFLIQYYNGEERAKGNILERFSAQQFPDLHSELNLSSLELGDSALYFCASSFSGTIGPGNTIYFGEGSWLTVV.

V and J are TRBV7-9 and TRBJ2-3; no definite D call. V was clipped by 4 bases and J by 4 bases, with 9 bases between them. The CDR3 has 13 residues. Germline V gene data show CDR1 as SEHNR and CDR2 as FQNEAQ (reference sequence). The CDR3 sequence: CASSSIPPDTQYF. DNA of the CDR3: TGTGCCAGCAGCTCCATCCCCCCAGATACGCAGTATTTT.

This chain connects TRBV5-4 to TRBJ2-1, with 7 bases aligning to TRBD2. CDR3 length: 15 amino acids. Per germline, CDR1 SGHNT and CDR2 YYREEE (reference sequence). The V and J ends lost 1 base and 4 bases, in that order; junction bases with no gene match: 5. The CDR3 spells CASSLSASGYNEQFF. The CDR3 DNA follows: TGTGCCAGCAGCTTGTCGGCTAGCGGATACAATGAGCAGTTCTTC.

The V and J genes are TRBV6-5 and TRBJ2-1, with 7 bases matching TRBD1. CDR1 MNHEY and CDR2 SVGAGI come from the germline V gene. The junction had 5 bases not matched to a gene; V was cut back by 2 bases and J by 4 bases. The CDR3 has 15 residues. The DNA for the CDR3 is TGTGCCAGCAGTTACACACGACAGGGTTACAATGAGCAGTTCTTC. It specifies CASSYTRQGYNEQFF.

The V call is TRBV29-1, the J call TRBJ2-3, with D possibly matching TRBD2 (5 bases). V lost 7 bases to trimming and J lost 4 bases, with 15 bases between them. Germline loops: CDR1 SQVTM, CDR2 ANQGSEA. The CDR3 is 13 residues long. This chain's CDR3 is CSAQLGVADTQYF. The CDR3 nucleotides are TGCAGCGCCCAGTTGGGAGTCGCAGATACGCAGTATTTT.

This chain uses TRBV6-1 with TRBJ1-3; D gene ambiguous. Germline CDR1 and CDR2: MNHNS and SASEGT. The ends were cut back, 3 bases at V and 0 bases at J, with 3 bases in the middle. CDR3 length equals 13 residues. The CDR3 nucleotides are TGTGCCAGCAGTGAGAGCTCTGGAAACACCATATATTTT. Encoded protein: CASSESSGNTIYF.

In its sample, this clone was seen a few times. The chain employs TRBV19 and TRBJ2-2; TRBD1 agrees at 10 bases. V shed 4 bases and J 0 bases; nucleotides not matched to a gene: 5. Germline loops: CDR1 LNHDA, CDR2 SQIVND (reference sequence). The CDR3 runs to 17 residues. CDR3 loop: CASSRDRGPANTGELFF. CDR3 coding DNA: TGTGCCAGTAGTAGAGACAGGGGGCCAGCGAACACCGGGGAGCTGTTTTTT.

The CDR3 spells CASNLLGAPTDTQYF. Written as DNA, the CDR3 is TGTGCCAGTAACCTACTAGGCGCCCCCACAGATACGCAGTATTTT. The V call is TRBV19, the J call TRBJ2-3, with TRBD2 as a possible D gene (5 bases). The V gene's germline CDR1 is LNHDA and CDR2 SQIVND (reference sequence). The CDR3 sequence is 15 residues long. V was shortened by 7 bases and J by 2 bases, with 16 bases between the two germline ends.

This sequence joins TRBV28 and TRBJ1-4; 7 bases line up with TRBD1. J lost 7 bases, V lost 5 bases, and 7 bases had no gene match. From germline, CDR1 is MDHEN and CDR2 SYDVKM. The CDR3 totals 14 residues. The chain's CDR3 is CASSAQGLSEKLFF. CDR3 nucleotide sequence: TGTGCCAGCAGTGCACAGGGGTTGTCTGAAAAACTGTTTTTT.

This chain joins TRBV25-1 and TRBJ1-1, with a weak D call TRBD1 (5 bases). V was cut by 8 bases and J by 4 bases, with 26 bases left in between. CDR3 length: 17 amino acids. Per germline, CDR1 MGHDK and CDR2 SYGVNS. This chain's CDR3 is CASVGSGGRGGVTEAFF. The DNA of the CDR3 is TGTGCCAGCGTTGGGTCGGGGGGACGTGGTGGGGTCACTGAAGCTTTCTTT.

This chain connects TRBV27 to TRBJ1-1; TRBD1 might be the D (5 bases). Trimming pared 0 bases from V and 5 bases from J, leaving 10 bases between. The CDR3 is 14 amino acids. Germline CDR1 is MNHEY and CDR2 is SMNVEV (reference sequence). The CDR3 loop reads CASSLSGGLTEAFF. The CDR3 DNA sequence: TGTGCCAGCAGTTTATCTGGGGGACTTACTGAAGCTTTCTTT.

The V and J genes are TRBV13 and TRBJ2-5, with TRBD1 as a possible D gene (6 bases). The ends were cut back, 4 bases at V and 2 bases at J, with 14 bases in the middle. In germline, CDR1 is PRHDT, CDR2 FYEKMQ (reference sequence). This CDR3 spans 15 amino acids. For the CDR3, the DNA is TGTGCCAGCAGCTCCCTCGAGGGGGATCAAGAGACCCAGTACTTC. Protein sequence: CASSSLEGDQETQYF.

J is TRBJ2-7 and V is TRBV7-8; TRBD2 agrees at 11 bases. The junction had 7 bases not matched to a gene; V was cut back by 2 bases and J by 7 bases. The germline V gene encodes CDR1 SGHVS and CDR2 FQNEAQ. The CDR3 loop spans 15 amino acids. The CDR3 here is CASSLRLAGGGEQYF. The CDR3 DNA sequence: TGTGCCAGCAGCTTAAGGCTAGCGGGAGGCGGGGAGCAGTACTTC. The full variable domain, with the rest looked up from reference TRBV7-8 and TRBJ2-7, is GAGVSQSPRYKVAKRGQDVALRCDPISGHVSLFWYQQALGQGPEFLTYFQNEAQLDKSGLPSDRFFAERPEGSVSTLKIQRTQQEDSAVYLCASSLRLAGGGEQYFGPGTRLTVT.

This clone was recorded a few times. The CDR3 region has the DNA TGTGCCAGCAGCTTAGCTAACTACGAGCAGTACTTC. Encoded protein: CASSLANYEQYF. This rearrangement joins TRBV7-8 to TRBJ2-7, with D unclear. V was shortened by 0 bases and J by 3 bases, with 3 bases between the two germline ends. The CDR3 has 12 amino acids. CDR1 SGHVS and CDR2 FQNEAQ come from the germline V gene.

The V gene is TRBV29-1, the J gene TRBJ1-1; no definite D call. The CDR3 runs 13 residues. V lost 6 bases and J 3 bases, leaving 14 bases between the germline ends. Looked up from germline, CDR1 is SQVTM and CDR2 is ANQGSEA. This CDR3 is CSVAQRRDTEAFF. CDR3 bases: TGCAGCGTAGCACAGAGGCGGGACACTGAAGCTTTCTTT.

This clone was recorded only once. The CDR3 DNA reads as TGCGCCAGCAGGGGACTAGCGGGAGGGGGGGAGCAGTTCTTC. Protein: CASRGLAGGGEQFF. The V call is TRBV5-1, the J call TRBJ2-1, with 16 nucleotides matching TRBD2. J was trimmed by 10 bases and V by 5 bases; bases with no gene match: 3. CDR1 is SGHRS and CDR2 is YFSETQ in the germline V gene. The CDR3 consists of 14 residues.

This chain links TRBV6-1 with TRBJ2-4, with 7 bases lining up with TRBD2. There are 16 residues in the CDR3. From germline, CDR1 is MNHNS and CDR2 SASEGT. V was pared by 2 bases and J by 1 base, with 5 bases of the junction left unmatched. Here the CDR3 DNA reads TGTGCCAGCAGTGAAAGGCGGGAGTGGGCCAAAAACATTCAGTACTTC. This codes for CASSERREWAKNIQYF.

This clone was counted once. This chain uses TRBV19 with TRBJ2-5; 8 bases agree with TRBD2. In germline, CDR1 is LNHDA, CDR2 SQIVND (reference sequence). After removal of 4 bases from V and 0 bases from J, the junction contained 10 bases not matched to a gene. CDR3 size: 17 residues. The DNA for the CDR3 is TGTGCCAGTAGTAGGGGGATGGCGGGAGGTCACCAAGAGACCCAGTACTTC. Translating it yields CASSRGMAGGHQETQYF.

The chain employs TRBV29-1 and TRBJ2-2; 9 bases are shared with TRBD1. This CDR3 has 15 residues. Germline V gene data show CDR1 as SQVTM and CDR2 as ANQGSEA. Unmatched junction bases numbered 9, after V lost 5 bases and J lost 5 bases. CDR3 in DNA: TGCAGCGTTAGAGGACAGGGGTTCGGAACCGGGGAGCTGTTTTTT. It translates to CSVRGQGFGTGELFF.

The chain combines TRBV7-2 with TRBJ1-5; the D gene is possibly TRBD1 (5 bases). Germline CDR1 is SGHTA and CDR2 is FQGNSA. CDR3 length: 14 residues. With 3 bases removed from V and 3 bases from J, the gap between germline ends came to 9 bases. Here the CDR3 reads CASSFRQSNQPQHF. Here the CDR3 DNA reads TGTGCCAGCAGCTTCCGACAGTCCAATCAGCCCCAGCATTTT.

The CDR3 coding sequence is TGTGCTAGTGGTTTGGTACTGTGGACAGGTGGTAGGGTTCGGGGCAATCAGCCCCAGCATTTT. It yields the protein CASGLVLWTGGRVRGNQPQHF. This rearrangement joins TRBV12-5 to TRBJ1-5; 7 bases fit TRBD1. The CDR3 spans 21 residues. Losses at the gene ends were 0 bases for V and 2 bases for J; bases not matched to a gene: 19. Germline CDR1 is LGHNT and CDR2 is FRNRAP. Complete variable domain (other parts from reference TRBV12-5 and TRBJ1-5): DARVTQTPRHKVTEMGQEVTMRCQPILGHNTVFWYRQTMMQGLELLAYFRNRAPLDDSGMPKDRFSAEMPDATLATLKIQPSEPRDSAVYFCASGLVLWTGGRVRGNQPQHFGDGTRLSIL.

CDR3 sequence (DNA): TGTGCCAGCAGACCGACCGGACAGCTGTCCTACGAGCAGTACTTC. As protein: CASRPTGQLSYEQYF. This chain links TRBV28 with TRBJ2-7; tentative D call: TRBD1 (6 bases). The CDR3 runs to 15 residues. Trimming removed 6 bases at V and 1 base at J, with 16 bases between. The V gene's germline CDR1 is MDHEN and CDR2 SYDVKM.